This is a list of T cell receptor beta chains from one sample in a study of T-cell reconstitution after alpha-beta-depleted transplantation in children. TCRdb used MiXCR to reprocess the PCR reads, holding one entry per CDR3 protein. The sample includes about 470,000 distinct CDR3 sequences, about 40% of them seen just once. The material was PBMCs, obtained before TCRalphabeta/CD19-depleted stem cell transplant. These receptor sequences come from a girl under 10 years old with aplastic anemia, due to receive a stem cell transplant. Both conserved end residues are part of each CDR3. Only part of the rows carry a size: once, few, many, or a class if the clone is expanded.

size | J | length | V | CDR3
- | TRBJ2-5 | 12 | TRBV20-1 | CSAPDRGETQYF
- | TRBJ2-2 | 16 | TRBV15 | CATSGASGREAGELFF
- | TRBJ2-7 | 15 | TRBV27 | CASSSGDGGIYEQYF
once | TRBJ2-2 | 15 | TRBV7-9 | CASSLRGGDTGELFF
medium-sized | TRBJ2-5 | 15 | TRBV27 | CASSLSVLSGETQYF
many | TRBJ2-1 | 14 | TRBV24-1 | CATSDLNRVGPQFF
- | TRBJ2-5 | 15 | TRBV20-1 | CSASKHRDDQETQYF
many | TRBJ1-5 | 14 | TRBV20-1 | CSAPNPLANQPQHF
- | TRBJ2-1 | 16 | TRBV20-1 | CSARDFLGDTYNEQFF
many | TRBJ2-1 | 14 | TRBV20-1 | CSANPYSGSNEQFF
few | TRBJ2-7 | 14 | TRBV5-5 | CASSLETLGGEQYF
- | TRBJ2-6 | 18 | TRBV11-2 | CASSSRTGRGSGANVLTF
many | TRBJ2-4 | 14 | TRBV6-5 | CASSYTAGGDIQYF
- | TRBJ1-1 | 17 | TRBV9 | CASSVGIGAGKNTEAFF
- | TRBJ2-1 | 13 | TRBV20-1 | CSARGRPDNEQFF
- | TRBJ2-1 | 17 | TRBV12-3/TRBV12-4 | CASSLPFTSGGDNEQFF
- | TRBJ2-4 | 15 | TRBV5-6 | CASSWGLAAKNIQYF
- | TRBJ2-5 | 14 | TRBV6-2/TRBV6-3 | CASRLGYGTETQYF
few | TRBJ1-5 | 12 | TRBV20-1 | CSARKSNQPQHF
- | TRBJ2-5 | 13 | TRBV20-1 | CSARDSFQETQYF
many | TRBJ2-5 | 12 | TRBV20-1 | CSARHLEGTQYF
- | TRBJ1-1 | 14 | TRBV5-1 | CASSLAEPGAEAFF
- | TRBJ2-7 | 16 | TRBV9 | CASSASGTSGLYEQYF
many | TRBJ2-7 | 19 | TRBV7-6 | CASSLVDGLAGGPFYEQYF
- | TRBJ2-5 | 14 | TRBV28 | CASSFEAGQETQYF
- | TRBJ2-3 | 15 | TRBV20-1 | CSARDRTGLTDTQYF
- | TRBJ2-1 | 12 | TRBV18 | CASSKGADEQFF
- | TRBJ2-1 | 15 | TRBV9 | CASSVGDREFREQFF
- | TRBJ1-1 | 14 | TRBV12-3/TRBV12-4 | CASTLDRRNTEAFF
- | TRBJ2-1 | 16 | TRBV29-1 | CSVELAGGRSYNEQFF
- | TRBJ2-7 | 14 | TRBV20-1 | CSAGESAWAYEQYF
- | TRBJ2-1 | 15 | TRBV18 | CASRLTSGRWNEQFF
- | TRBJ2-4 | 15 | TRBV4-1 | CASSQFDRGQNIQYF
- | TRBJ1-6 | 13 | TRBV5-6 | CASSTGHLVGLHF
- | TRBJ2-7 | 14 | TRBV5-1 | CASSVAGQSYEQYF
- | TRBJ1-4 | 18 | TRBV5-6 | CASSGGRIDNPTNEKLFF
- | TRBJ2-3 | 16 | TRBV14 | CASSPPGQPPTDTQYF
- | TRBJ1-2 | 13 | TRBV5-6 | CASSMGAAYGYTF
many | TRBJ2-1 | 15 | TRBV5-1 | CASSFGTGSNNEQFF
- | TRBJ2-5 | 13 | TRBV15 | CATSTREVETQYF
- | TRBJ1-1 | 16 | TRBV12-3/TRBV12-4 | CASSFQVGGGNTEAFF
few | TRBJ2-1 | 12 | TRBV5-4 | CASSLGRQGGIF
- | TRBJ2-7 | 14 | TRBV6-1 | CASNGSPFTYEQYF